These 21 T cell receptor beta chains were sequenced from one sample in a study of blood T cell repertoires in COVID-19. Assay: immunoSEQ multiplex PCR; the TCRdb copy retains only in-frame clones and omits some. The sample yields about 140,000 clones, roughly 79% seen once. The sequenced sample consisted of peripheral blood. The receptor set was obtained from a woman aged 55-69 years with acute or convalescent COVID-19.

This chain connects TRBV14 to TRBJ1-5; D possibly corresponds to TRBD1 (5 bases). The germline V gene encodes CDR1 SGHDN and CDR2 FVKESK. The CDR3 is 18 residues long. V was pared by 0 bases and J by 3 bases, with 18 bases between. Written as DNA, the CDR3 is TGTGCCAGCAGCCAAGAAGAAGAACGACAGCCTAACAATCAGCCCCAGCATTTT. Its translation is CASSQEEERQPNNQPQHF. The variable domain in full, with the rest retrieved from reference TRBV14 and TRBJ1-5, is EAGVTQFPSHSVIEKGQTVTLRCDPISGHDNLYWYRRVMGKEIKFLLHFVKESKQDESGMPNNRFLAERTGGTYSTLKVQPAELEDSGVYFCASSQEEERQPNNQPQHFGDGTRLSIL.

The V and J genes are TRBV7-3 and TRBJ2-2; TRBD2 agrees at 14 bases. Germline V gives CDR1 SGHTA, CDR2 FQGTGA. The V gene end was trimmed by 1 base and the J gene end by 2 bases; junction bases not matched to a gene: 9. The CDR3 spans 20 residues. The CDR3 loop is CASSLIRLAGGPSNTGELFF. In DNA, the CDR3 is TGTGCCAGCAGCTTAATCCGACTAGCGGGAGGGCCCTCCAACACCGGGGAGCTGTTTTTT.

This clone was recorded once. The chain is built from TRBV7-8 and TRBJ2-7; TRBD1 might be the D (5 bases). Germline CDR1 and CDR2: SGHVS and FQNEAQ. Trimming took off 1 base at V and 3 bases at J, with 19 bases between the two ends. CDR3 size: 17 residues. Here the CDR3 reads CASSLGVAGWNYYEQYF. The DNA of the CDR3 is TGTGCCAGCAGCTTAGGGGTGGCAGGGTGGAATTACTACGAGCAGTACTTC.

The chain joins TRBV28 to TRBJ2-1; 8 bases fit TRBD2. Per germline, CDR1 MDHEN and CDR2 SYDVKM. V was clipped by 8 bases and J by 7 bases; unmatched bases: 13. The CDR3 has 15 amino acids. CDR3 protein: CASSWTGGPWNEQFF. The CDR3, as DNA: TGTGCCAGCTCTTGGACGGGAGGGCCCTGGAATGAGCAGTTCTTC.

The chain joins TRBV7-8 to TRBJ2-7; 11 nucleotides match TRBD1. Germline V gives CDR1 SGHVS, CDR2 FQNEAQ. With V trimmed by 5 bases and J by 6 bases, 6 bases remained unmatched. The CDR3 is 14 residues long. The chain's CDR3 is CASSPGQGGIEQYF. In DNA, the CDR3 is TGTGCCAGCAGCCCGGGACAGGGGGGTATCGAGCAGTACTTC.

This sequence joins TRBV5-6 and TRBJ2-7, with TRBD1 matching 7 bases. The CDR3 is 13 amino acids. CDR1 and CDR2 (germline): SGHDT, YYEEEE. Unmatched junction bases numbered 6, after V lost 4 bases and J lost 5 bases. DNA for the CDR3: TGTGCCAGCAGCCGATGGGACAGCCACGAGCAGTACTTC. Translation: CASSRWDSHEQYF.

This clone was observed a handful of times. The rearrangement uses TRBV5-4 and TRBJ2-7, with D possibly being TRBD1 (5 bases). Trimming pared 5 bases from V and 0 bases from J, leaving 9 bases between. The V gene's germline CDR1 is SGHNT and CDR2 YYREEE (reference sequence). CDR3 length: 13 amino acids. DNA for the CDR3: TGTGCCAGCAGGGGGCCCTCCTCCTACGAGCAGTACTTC. Protein: CASRGPSSYEQYF.

In regard to this clone: At one end the junction does not follow the germline gene, possibly because of a read error. The chain uses TRBV10-1 and TRBJ2-6; 9 bases agree with TRBD1. CDR3 size: 20 residues. Per germline, CDR1 WNHNN and CDR2 SYGVQD (reference sequence). This CDR3 is CARSRRGTGTGRIGANVLTF. The CDR3 DNA reads as TGCGCCCGCAGTCGGAGGGGTACCGGGACAGGGAGGATTGGGGCCAACGTCCTGACTTTC.

V gene TRBV3-1 (or the pseudogene TRBV3-2) combines with J gene TRBJ2-1, with 13 bases that match TRBD2. Per the germline V gene, CDR1 is LGHDT and CDR2 is YNNKEL (reference sequence). The CDR3 is 15 residues long. Losses at the gene ends were 4 bases for V and 5 bases for J; bases not matched to a gene: 2. The CDR3 is CASSLGLAGNNEQFF. CDR3 DNA sequence: TGTGCCAGCAGCCTGGGACTAGCGGGGAACAATGAGCAGTTCTTC.

J is TRBJ2-7 and V is TRBV9; TRBD2 matches at 8 bases. J was trimmed by 1 base and V by 0 bases; bases with no gene match: 6. Per the germline V gene, CDR1 is SGDLS and CDR2 is YYNGEE. The CDR3 sequence is 16 residues long. This CDR3 is CASSVALAGSSYEQYF. The DNA of the CDR3 is TGTGCCAGCAGCGTAGCCCTAGCGGGCTCGTCCTACGAGCAGTACTTC.

The genes are TRBV5-1 and TRBJ1-1; 9 bases are a match to TRBD1. After removal of 6 bases from V and 1 base from J, the junction contained 7 bases not matched to a gene. The CDR3 is 15 amino acids. The germline gives CDR1 SGHRS, CDR2 YFSETQ. CDR3 coding DNA: TGCGCCAGCACCCCGAGACAGGGGGAGAACACTGAAGCTTTCTTT. This encodes CASTPRQGENTEAFF.

A remark on this clone: Other DNA sequences in the same sample also yield this CDR3. The V gene is TRBV4-1, the J gene TRBJ1-1; D remains unclear. CDR1 is MGHRA and CDR2 is YSYEKL in the germline V gene. The germline V and J ends were trimmed by 3 bases and 1 base, with 9 bases remaining between them. The CDR3 spans 14 residues. The CDR3 DNA is TGCGCCAGCAGCCAGGCCCCAGGGAACACTGAAGCTTTCTTT. It is translated as CASSQAPGNTEAFF.

This CDR3 is CASSPLLNYGYTF. The CDR3 nucleotides are TGTGCCAGCAGTCCCCTCCTGAACTATGGCTACACCTTC. This sequence joins TRBV6-5 and TRBJ1-2, with D uncertain. Per germline, CDR1 MNHEY and CDR2 SVGAGI. The CDR3 loop spans 13 amino acids. The ends were cut back, 5 bases at V and 2 bases at J, with 9 bases in the middle.

To note about this clone: One junction end disagrees with the germline gene, perhaps due to a read error. The gene calls are TRBV19 and TRBJ2-7; 7 nucleotides line up with TRBD1. The V gene's germline CDR1 is LNHDA and CDR2 SQIVND (reference sequence). The CDR3 is 10 residues long. This chain's CDR3 is CARRRQGLGF. CDR3 in DNA: TGTGCCAGAAGACGACAGGGTTTAGGCTTC.

This clone was recorded once. V usage is TRBV2 and J usage is TRBJ1-2; 7 bases are shared with TRBD1. Looked up from germline, CDR1 is SNHLY and CDR2 is FYNNEI. This CDR3 spans 13 amino acids. The ends lost 6 bases at V and 4 bases at J; junction bases unmatched: 5. DNA of the CDR3: TGTGCCAGCAGGACAGGGTCAATCTATGGCTACACCTTC. It is translated as CASRTGSIYGYTF.

The chain is built from TRBV15 and TRBJ2-2; 10 positions match TRBD2. The J segment lost 6 bases and the V segment lost 1 base, leaving 5 bases of the junction unmatched. The CDR3 has 16 residues. The V gene's germline CDR1 is LNHNV and CDR2 YYDKDF (reference sequence). The CDR3 here is CATSRGGTSVSGELFF. The CDR3 nucleotides read TGTGCCACCAGCAGAGGGGGGACTAGCGTTTCCGGGGAGCTGTTTTTT.

The chain joins TRBV10-3 to TRBJ2-1; D unclear. This CDR3 spans 15 amino acids. Germline-derived CDR1 and CDR2 are ENHRY and SYGVKD. Trimming cost V 10 bases and J 2 bases, with 18 bases left between them. The CDR3 region has the DNA TGTGCCACCCCTCCGTGGGCCTTCGCCTACAATGAGCAGTTCTTC. Translation: CATPPWAFAYNEQFF.

The chain couples TRBV6-5 to TRBJ1-1; D gene uncertain. CDR1 is MNHEY and CDR2 is SVGAGI in the germline V gene. V was trimmed by 7 bases and J by 1 base, leaving 13 bases between them. This CDR3 is built from 14 residues. The CDR3 sequence: CASTRLERNTEAFF. In nucleotides, the CDR3 is TGTGCCAGCACTAGACTGGAGCGGAACACTGAAGCTTTCTTT.

The rearrangement uses TRBV5-1 and TRBJ1-2; possibly TRBD1 for D (6 bases). Trimming left V 5 bases short and J 7 bases short, with 21 bases between. The CDR3 runs to 15 residues. Germline lookup yields CDR1 SGHRS and CDR2 YFSETQ. CDR3 in amino acids: CASRSQPDSLLGYTF. CDR3 bases: TGCGCCAGCAGGTCCCAGCCGGACAGCTTACTTGGCTACACCTTC. Based on the CDR3 plus reference TRBV5-1 and TRBJ1-2, the full variable domain is KAGVTQTPRYLIKTRGQQVTLSCSPISGHRSVSWYQQTPGQGLQFLFEYFSETQRNKGNFPGRFSGRQFSNSRSEMNVSTLELGDSALYLCASRSQPDSLLGYTFGSGTRLTVV.

This clone was seen a handful of times. This chain connects TRBV7-2 to TRBJ1-6; tentative D call: TRBD1 (5 bases). The CDR3 is made up of 15 amino acids. Germline CDR1 and CDR2: SGHTA and FQGNSA. V gave up 1 base and J gave up 5 bases, with 9 bases separating them. CDR3 sequence (DNA): TGTGCCAGCAGCTTAGGTCTAGGGGATAATTCACCCCTCCACTTT. This encodes CASSLGLGDNSPLHF.

The chain uses TRBV3-1 (or the pseudogene TRBV3-2) and TRBJ2-1, with TRBD2 matching over 13 bases. The junction had 9 bases not matched to a gene; V was cut back by 5 bases and J by 8 bases. This CDR3 spans 16 amino acids. In germline, CDR1 is LGHDT, CDR2 YNNKEL (reference sequence). CDR3 nucleotides: TGTGCCAGCAGCGGGACTAGCGGGGTGCTGTACGATGAGCAGTTCTTC. Protein product: CASSGTSGVLYDEQFF.